The 18 T cell receptor beta chains reported below all come from one sample, sequenced in a study of response to subunit inactivated influenza vaccine. Via MiXCR, TCRdb re-called the RT-PCR reads, giving one row per CDR3 protein. The table shows around 760,000 distinct CDR3 sequences, with 14% occurring only once. The material sequenced was PBMCs from blood, taken less than 15 days before vaccination. The origin of the receptors is a man in his forties or fifties who received an inactivated influenza vaccine.

This clonotype was counted only a few times. The CDR3 region has the DNA TGTGCCAGCAGTGAAGTAGGACAGCTCCCTAATGAAAAACTGTTTTTT. Encoded protein: CASSEVGQLPNEKLFF. The V gene is TRBV6-1, the J gene TRBJ1-4, with a weak D call TRBD1 (6 bases). There are 16 residues in the CDR3. Trimming shortened V by 1 base and J by 3 bases, and 12 bases separated the two germline ends. Germline V CDR1 and CDR2: MNHNS, SASEGT.

This clonotype occurred many times. This sequence joins TRBV29-1 and TRBJ2-7; the D is unclear. The germline V gene encodes CDR1 SQVTM and CDR2 ANQGSEA. This CDR3 has 12 residues. V was cut by 2 bases and J by 3 bases, with 8 bases left in between. The chain's CDR3 is CSVELGSYEQYF. The CDR3 DNA is TGCAGCGTTGAACTGGGCAGCTACGAGCAGTACTTC.

This clonotype was picked up a small number of times. The chain couples TRBV19 to TRBJ1-5; a possible D gene is TRBD1 (6 bases). Germline V gene data show CDR1 as LNHDA and CDR2 as SQIVND (reference sequence). Trimming shortened V by 4 bases and J by 6 bases, and 10 bases separated the two germline ends. The CDR3 covers 13 residues. Here the CDR3 DNA reads TGTGCCAGTAGTACACAGGGTGCTCAGCCCCAGCATTTT. This encodes CASSTQGAQPQHF.

This clonotype was detected many times. The chain employs TRBV12-3 or TRBV12-4 and TRBJ2-5; unclear D gene. The length of the CDR3 is 11 residues. Trimming cost V 5 bases and J 7 bases, with 8 bases left between them. CDR3 sequence reads: CASSSEATQYF. The CDR3 region has the DNA TGTGCCAGCAGTAGCGAAGCGACCCAGTACTTC.

This sequence joins TRBV12-3 or TRBV12-4 and TRBJ2-7; 7 bases map to TRBD1. The ends lost 5 bases at V and 3 bases at J; junction bases unmatched: 7. The CDR3 spans 14 residues. In nucleotides, the CDR3 is TGTGCCAGCAGTACCTCCGGGACAGACTACGAGCAGTACTTC. This gives the protein CASSTSGTDYEQYF.

The chain employs TRBV12-3 or TRBV12-4 and TRBJ2-7; D gene unclear. CDR3 size: 15 residues. V lost 3 bases and J 1 base, leaving 13 bases between the germline ends. The CDR3 sequence is CASSFGVRWSYEQYF. CDR3 in DNA: TGTGCCAGCAGTTTTGGGGTCCGTTGGTCCTACGAGCAGTACTTC.

The V and J genes are TRBV12-3 or TRBV12-4 and TRBJ2-5; TRBD2 agrees at 12 bases. This CDR3 is built from 14 residues. Losses at the gene ends were 8 bases for V and 5 bases for J; bases not matched to a gene: 6. The CDR3: CASQLAGGSETQYF. CDR3 in DNA: TGTGCCAGCCAACTAGCGGGGGGAAGTGAGACCCAGTACTTC.

In this sample, this clonotype turned up a few times. The genes are TRBV28 and TRBJ1-2; 11 bases agree with TRBD1. J was trimmed by 7 bases and V by 8 bases; bases with no gene match: 12. Per the germline V gene, CDR1 is MDHEN and CDR2 is SYDVKM. CDR3 length: 15 amino acids. The chain's CDR3 is CASLSLGQGEFGYTF. CDR3 nucleotide sequence: TGTGCCAGCCTATCTCTGGGACAGGGGGAGTTTGGCTACACCTTC.

This clonotype was counted only a few times. The chain links TRBV9 to TRBJ2-2, with 10 nucleotides matching TRBD2. Germline CDR1 reads SGDLS; CDR2 reads YYNGEE. The CDR3 runs to 16 residues. J gave up 4 bases and V 2 bases, and 5 bases lay outside the gene matches. In DNA, the CDR3 is TGTGCCAGCAGCGTCCACAGACTAGCGGGCACCGGGGAGCTGTTTTTT. Residues: CASSVHRLAGTGELFF.

The chain couples TRBV6-1 to TRBJ2-7, with 10 bases aligning to TRBD2. Losses at the gene ends were 6 bases for V and 7 bases for J; bases not matched to a gene: 9. Germline values: CDR1 MNHNS, CDR2 SASEGT. This CDR3 has 14 residues. The CDR3 DNA is TGTGCCAGCAGGAGACTAGCGGGCCCTGGGGAGCAGTACTTC. Encoded protein: CASRRLAGPGEQYF.

This chain uses TRBV11-3 with TRBJ2-2; TRBD2 agrees at 8 bases. Per the germline V gene, CDR1 is SGHNT and CDR2 is YENEEA. The CDR3 sequence is 16 residues long. With 5 bases clipped from V and 4 bases from J, the junction kept 9 bases outside the gene matches. CDR3 region: CASSGSSGLGTGELFF. CDR3 coding DNA: TGTGCCAGCAGCGGGTCTAGCGGGCTCGGCACCGGGGAGCTGTTTTTT.

This clonotype has a count of ten or more. The chain joins TRBV29-1 to TRBJ2-7; 9 nucleotides line up with TRBD1. The CDR3 covers 14 residues. Germline V CDR1 and CDR2: SQVTM, ANQGSEA. The V segment lost 6 bases and the J segment 2 bases; nucleotides outside the gene matches: 8. As DNA, the CDR3 is TGCAGCGTGGAACGACAGGGGGTCCCCTACGAGCAGTACTTC. Protein product: CSVERQGVPYEQYF.

The chain couples TRBV5-1 to TRBJ2-7; TRBD1 is a possible D gene (6 bases). The CDR3 covers 14 residues. CDR1 SGHRS and CDR2 YFSETQ come from the germline V gene. The ends were cut back, 3 bases at V and 2 bases at J, with 12 bases in the middle. The CDR3 sequence: CASSSTGPTYEQYF. The CDR3 DNA sequence: TGCGCCAGCAGCTCTACAGGGCCTACCTACGAGCAGTACTTC.

The rearrangement links TRBV5-1 to TRBJ1-1; no definite D call. Trimming pared 5 bases from V and 0 bases from J, leaving 8 bases between. This CDR3 has 13 residues. CDR1 is SGHRS and CDR2 is YFSETQ in the germline V gene. CDR3 residues: CASRSDMNTEAFF. The CDR3 coding sequence is TGCGCCAGCAGATCAGACATGAACACTGAAGCTTTCTTT.

The chain uses TRBV30 and TRBJ1-2; D is ambiguous. The V end was cut by 5 bases, the J end by 1 base, with 17 bases between. CDR3 length equals 15 residues. Germline CDR1 and CDR2: GTSNPN and SVGIG (reference sequence). CDR3 region: CAWSNVQHLNYGYTF. The CDR3, as DNA: TGTGCCTGGTCTAACGTACAGCACCTTAACTATGGCTACACCTTC.

The chain joins TRBV14 to TRBJ1-1; no clear D. The CDR3 consists of 15 residues. Trimming cost V 0 bases and J 1 base, with 9 bases left between them. Looked up from germline, CDR1 is SGHDN and CDR2 is FVKESK. The CDR3 here is CASSQDAEGNTEAFF. The CDR3 bases are TGTGCCAGCAGCCAAGACGCGGAGGGGAACACTGAAGCTTTCTTT. The full variable domain, in which reference TRBV14 and TRBJ1-1 provide the parts outside the CDR3, is EAGVTQFPSHSVIEKGQTVTLRCDPISGHDNLYWYRRVMGKEIKFLLHFVKESKQDESGMPNNRFLAERTGGTYSTLKVQPAELEDSGVYFCASSQDAEGNTEAFFGQGTRLTVV.

This clonotype was recorded many times. In nucleotides, the CDR3 is TGTGCCAGCAGTTCCTTAAGCTCCTATAATTCACCCCTCCACTTT. It encodes CASSSLSSYNSPLHF. V gene TRBV12-3 or TRBV12-4 combines with J gene TRBJ1-6; no definite D call. The CDR3 is made up of 15 amino acids. Between the trimmed V and J ends, which lost 4 bases and 0 bases, there was a span of 7 bases.

The genes are TRBV15 and TRBJ2-1; D gene ambiguous. Trimming shortened V by 1 base and J by 1 base, and 14 bases separated the two germline ends. This CDR3 contains 17 residues. Germline assignment: CDR1 LNHNV and CDR2 YYDKDF (reference sequence). The CDR3 reads CATSRGPRIGSYNEQFF. The CDR3 DNA reads as TGTGCCACCAGCAGAGGACCCCGTATCGGTTCCTACAATGAGCAGTTCTTC.